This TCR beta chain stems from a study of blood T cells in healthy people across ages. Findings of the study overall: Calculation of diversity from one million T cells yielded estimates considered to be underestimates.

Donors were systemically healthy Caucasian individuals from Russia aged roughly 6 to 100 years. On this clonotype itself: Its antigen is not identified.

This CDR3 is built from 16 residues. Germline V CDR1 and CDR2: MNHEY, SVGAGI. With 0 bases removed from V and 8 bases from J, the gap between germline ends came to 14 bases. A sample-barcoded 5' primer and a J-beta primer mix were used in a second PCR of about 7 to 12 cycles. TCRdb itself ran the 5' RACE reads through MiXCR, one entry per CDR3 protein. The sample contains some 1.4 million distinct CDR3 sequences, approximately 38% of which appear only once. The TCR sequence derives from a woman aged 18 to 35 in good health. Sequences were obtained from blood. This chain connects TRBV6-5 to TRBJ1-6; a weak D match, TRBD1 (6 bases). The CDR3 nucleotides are TGTGCCAGCAGTTACTCGGTCACAGGGCCGTATTCACCCCTCCACTTT. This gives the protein CASSYSVTGPYSPLHF.